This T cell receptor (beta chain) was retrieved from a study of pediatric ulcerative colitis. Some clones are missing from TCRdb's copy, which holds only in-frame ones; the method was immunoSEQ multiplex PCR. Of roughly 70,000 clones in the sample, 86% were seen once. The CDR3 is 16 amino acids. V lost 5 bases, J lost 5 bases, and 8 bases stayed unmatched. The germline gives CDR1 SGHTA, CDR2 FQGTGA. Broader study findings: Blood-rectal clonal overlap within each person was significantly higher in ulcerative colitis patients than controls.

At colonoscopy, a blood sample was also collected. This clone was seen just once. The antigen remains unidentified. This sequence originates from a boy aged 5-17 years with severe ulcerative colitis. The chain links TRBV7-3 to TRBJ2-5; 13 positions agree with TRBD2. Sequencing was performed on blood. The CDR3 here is CASSLGLAGVRETQYF. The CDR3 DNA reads TGTGCCAGCAGCCTAGGACTAGCGGGAGTCCGGGAGACCCAGTACTTC.